One T cell receptor beta chain is described in this entry. The antigen is not known. This clone may be a read error of a much larger clone one base away. The source of the sample is a study of tumor and adjacent non-tumor tissue in lung cancer. The wider study: Aged roughly 31 to 76 years, patients included nine to eleven men and 5 women with stage I to III disease. On average, productive TCRbeta reads reached about 4 million per sample. Overall study findings and caveats: Compared with tumor, normal lung showed significantly lower TCR diversity.

A modified ARM-PCR protocol with three rounds of nested PCR amplified TCRbeta. Via MiXCR, TCRdb re-called the multiplex PCR reads, giving one row per CDR3 protein. Counted here are about 200,000 distinct CDR3 sequences, 60% to 75% occurring once; the ten biggest clones make up approximately 26%. CDR1 and CDR2 (germline): LGHNA, YNFKEQ. The CDR3 is made up of 14 amino acids. This sample's RNA came from whole unsorted tissue. Newly diagnosed lung cancer patients had thoracic surgery in China, August–November 2014, without prior chemotherapy. Sample: lung tumor tissue. The TCR originated in a man aged 55 to 69 with non-small cell lung cancer. The chain is built from TRBV4-2 and TRBJ1-5; TRBD1 matches at 7 bases. The CDR3 DNA sequence: TGTGCCAGCAGCCAAGATCCGGGACAGCGGGCCCATCATTTT. As protein: CASSQDPGQRAHHF.